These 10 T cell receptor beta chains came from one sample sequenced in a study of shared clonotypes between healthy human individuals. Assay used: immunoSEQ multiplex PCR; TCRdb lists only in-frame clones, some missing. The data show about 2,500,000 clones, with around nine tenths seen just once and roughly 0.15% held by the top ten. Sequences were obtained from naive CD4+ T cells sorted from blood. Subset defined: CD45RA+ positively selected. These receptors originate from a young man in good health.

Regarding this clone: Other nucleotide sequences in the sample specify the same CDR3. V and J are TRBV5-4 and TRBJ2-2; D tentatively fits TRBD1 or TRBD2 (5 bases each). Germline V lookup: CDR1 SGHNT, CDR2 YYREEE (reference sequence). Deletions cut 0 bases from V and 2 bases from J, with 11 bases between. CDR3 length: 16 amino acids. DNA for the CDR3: TGTGCCAGCAGCTTGGTGGCAGGGAGAAACACCGGGGAGCTGTTTTTT. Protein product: CASSLVAGRNTGELFF.

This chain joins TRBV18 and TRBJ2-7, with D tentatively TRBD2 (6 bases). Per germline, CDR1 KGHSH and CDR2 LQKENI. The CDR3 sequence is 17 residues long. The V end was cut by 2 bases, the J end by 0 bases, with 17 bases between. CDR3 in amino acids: CASSPNVGGPGSYEQYF. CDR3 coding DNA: TGTGCCAGCTCACCAAACGTCGGGGGACCCGGCTCCTACGAGCAGTACTTC.

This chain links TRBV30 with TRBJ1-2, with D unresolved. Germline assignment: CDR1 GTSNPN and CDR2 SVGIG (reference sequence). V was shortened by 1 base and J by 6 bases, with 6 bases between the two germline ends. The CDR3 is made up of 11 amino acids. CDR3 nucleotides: TGTGCCTGGAGTGGCCTGGATGGCTACACCTTC. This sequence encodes CAWSGLDGYTF.

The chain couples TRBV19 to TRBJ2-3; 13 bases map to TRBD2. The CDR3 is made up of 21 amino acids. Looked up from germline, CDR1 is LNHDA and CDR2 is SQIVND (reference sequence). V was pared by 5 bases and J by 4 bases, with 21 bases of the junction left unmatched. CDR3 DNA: TGTGCCAGTAGTCCTCGGACTAGCGGGAGATTTATGGGGCCGACGGCAGATACGCAGTATTTT. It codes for CASSPRTSGRFMGPTADTQYF.

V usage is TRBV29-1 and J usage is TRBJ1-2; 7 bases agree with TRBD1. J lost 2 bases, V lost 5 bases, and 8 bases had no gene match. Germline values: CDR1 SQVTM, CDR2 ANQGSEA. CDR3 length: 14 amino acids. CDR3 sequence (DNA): TGCAGCGTTACCCCGGGACAGATAAACTATGGCTACACCTTC. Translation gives CSVTPGQINYGYTF.

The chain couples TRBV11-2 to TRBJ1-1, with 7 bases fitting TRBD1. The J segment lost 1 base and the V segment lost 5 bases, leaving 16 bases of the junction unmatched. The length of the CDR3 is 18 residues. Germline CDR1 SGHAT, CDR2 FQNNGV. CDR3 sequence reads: CASSLRLCRGAWNTEAFF. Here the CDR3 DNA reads TGTGCCAGCAGCCTCCGACTTTGCAGGGGGGCGTGGAACACTGAAGCTTTCTTT.

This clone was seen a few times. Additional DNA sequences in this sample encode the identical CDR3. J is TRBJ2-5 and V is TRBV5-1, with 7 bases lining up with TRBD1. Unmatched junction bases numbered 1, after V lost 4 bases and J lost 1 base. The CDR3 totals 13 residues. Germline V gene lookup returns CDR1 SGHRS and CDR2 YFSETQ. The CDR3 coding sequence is TGCGCCAGCAGCCGGGACAGCCAAGAGACCCAGTACTTC. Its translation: CASSRDSQETQYF.

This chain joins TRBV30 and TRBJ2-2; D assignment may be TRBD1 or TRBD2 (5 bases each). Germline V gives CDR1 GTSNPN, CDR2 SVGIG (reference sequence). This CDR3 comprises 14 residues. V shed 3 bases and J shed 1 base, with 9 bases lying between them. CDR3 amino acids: CAWRGPKNTGELFF. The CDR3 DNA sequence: TGTGCCTGGAGGGGACCAAAGAACACCGGGGAGCTGTTTTTT.

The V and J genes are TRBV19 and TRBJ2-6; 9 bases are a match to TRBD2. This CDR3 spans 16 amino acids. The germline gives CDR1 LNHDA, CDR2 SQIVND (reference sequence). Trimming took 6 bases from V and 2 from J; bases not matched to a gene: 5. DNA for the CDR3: TGTGCCAGTAGCCGTAGCGGGGGCACTGGGGCCAACGTCCTGACTTTC. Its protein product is CASSRSGGTGANVLTF.

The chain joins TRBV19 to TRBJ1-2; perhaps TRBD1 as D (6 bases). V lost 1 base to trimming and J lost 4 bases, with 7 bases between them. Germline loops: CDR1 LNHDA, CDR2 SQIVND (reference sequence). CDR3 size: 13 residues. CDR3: CASSIVDSYGYTF. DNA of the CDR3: TGTGCCAGTAGTATAGTGGACAGCTATGGCTACACCTTC.